This TCR beta chain was captured in a study of T cell repertoires in cytomegalovirus infection. Study as a whole: Through public TCR beta signatures, both CMV infection and matching HLA type were indicated.

Notes on this clonotype: Its antigen is unknown.

Notes on the study in general: Cumulative frequency of public TCR beta families picked out carriers of CMV plus the relevant HLA.

TCRdb ran MiXCR on the reads and lists one entry per CDR3 protein. The sample lists 200,000 to 250,000 distinct CDR3 sequences, 38% occurring once. This specimen consisted of CD8+ T cells from cultured PBMCs, obtained from culture after CMV antigen stimulation. The receptor's source is a human donor in good health (CMV status not recorded). Some clones in this sample may be carry-over from other donors' samples.

CDR3 amino acids: CASSLAASYNSPLHF. As DNA, the CDR3 is TGTGCCAGCAGCTTAGCTGCCTCCTATAATTCACCCCTCCACTTT. The rearrangement links TRBV7-2 to TRBJ1-6; D ambiguous. This CDR3 is 15 amino acids long. The germline V gene has CDR1 SGHTA and CDR2 FQGNSA. V lost 0 bases to trimming and J lost 0 bases, with 3 bases between them.